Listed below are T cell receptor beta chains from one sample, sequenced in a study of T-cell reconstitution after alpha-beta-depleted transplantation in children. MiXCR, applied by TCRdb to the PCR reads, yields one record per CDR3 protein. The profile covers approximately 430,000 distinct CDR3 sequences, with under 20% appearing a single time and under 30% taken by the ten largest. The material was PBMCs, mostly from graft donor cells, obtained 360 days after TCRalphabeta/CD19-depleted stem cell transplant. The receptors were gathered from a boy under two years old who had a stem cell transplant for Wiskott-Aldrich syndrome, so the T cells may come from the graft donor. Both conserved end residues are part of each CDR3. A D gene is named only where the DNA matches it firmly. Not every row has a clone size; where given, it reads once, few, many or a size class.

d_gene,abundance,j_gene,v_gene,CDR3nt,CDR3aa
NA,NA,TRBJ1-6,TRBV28,TGTGCCAGCAGTTGGGAACCTAATTCACCCCTCCACTTT,CASSWEPNSPLHF
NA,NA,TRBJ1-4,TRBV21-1,TGTGCCAGCAGCAAACAGACATCAACTAATGAAAAACTGTTTTTT,CASSKQTSTNEKLFF
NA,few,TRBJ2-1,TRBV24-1,TGTGCCACCAGAAGCGGTTCTTCCTACAATGAGCAGTTCTTC,CATRSGSSYNEQFF
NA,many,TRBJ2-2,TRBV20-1,TGCAGTGTTTCAAGGGGCTCTGGGACCGGGGAGCTGTTTTTT,CSVSRGSGTGELFF
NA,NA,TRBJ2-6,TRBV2,TGTGCCAGCAGGCCAATGTGGGCCTCCGAAGGGGGGGCCAACGTCCTGACTTTC,CASRPMWASEGGANVLTF
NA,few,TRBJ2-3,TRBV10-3,TGTGCCATCAGTCTGGGACACCCCTCCACAGATACGCAGTATTTT,CAISLGHPSTDTQYF
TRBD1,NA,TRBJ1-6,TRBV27,TGTGCCAGCAGTTTATGGGGACAGGGGACCAGCTCCTATAATTCACCCCTCCACTTT,CASSLWGQGTSSYNSPLHF
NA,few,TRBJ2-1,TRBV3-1,TGTGCCAGCAGCCTGGGGCACGGGCTTGGGGTGTTCTTC,CASSLGHGLGVFF
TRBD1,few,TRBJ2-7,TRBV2,TGTGCCAGCAGTAAGGACAGGGTGCAGTCTACCGAGCAGTACTTC,CASSKDRVQSTEQYF
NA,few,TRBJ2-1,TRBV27,TGTGCCAGCAGTTCTCCCCCCCTCGGACAGCCCTACTCCTACAATGAGCAGTTCTTC,CASSSPPLGQPYSYNEQFF
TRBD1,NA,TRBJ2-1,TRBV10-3,TGTGCCTCCAAGGGGGCCTCCGGGGATGAGCAGTTCTTC,CASKGASGDEQFF
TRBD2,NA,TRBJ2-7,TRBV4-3,TGCGCCAGCAGCCGGAGGGAGCGGGAGTACGAGCAGTACTTC,CASSRREREYEQYF
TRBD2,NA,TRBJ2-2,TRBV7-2,TGTGCCAGCACCCTAGGACTAGCGAACACCGGGGAGCTGTTTTTT,CASTLGLANTGELFF
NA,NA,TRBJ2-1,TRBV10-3,TGTGCCACCACCACAAGTTCCAATGAGCAGTTCTTC,CATTTSSNEQFF
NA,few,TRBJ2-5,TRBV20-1,TGCACCCTACTGATTCCTGAGACCCAGTACTTC,CTLLIPETQYF
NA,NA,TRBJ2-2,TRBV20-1,TGCAGTGCTAGAGGAAGGGGGGGTTACACCGGGGAGCTGTTTTTT,CSARGRGGYTGELFF
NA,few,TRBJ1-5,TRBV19,TGTGCCAGTAGTCCCCGAGCGGCCAGCAATCAGCCCCAGCATTTT,CASSPRAASNQPQHF
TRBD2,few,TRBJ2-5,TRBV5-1,TGCGCCAGCAGCTCGACTAGCGCCCAAGAGACCCAGTACTTC,CASSSTSAQETQYF
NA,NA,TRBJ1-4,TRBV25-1,TGTGCCAGCAGTGCCAGGGGTTCTAATGAAAAACTGTTTTTT,CASSARGSNEKLFF
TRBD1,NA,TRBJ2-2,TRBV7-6,TGTGCCAGCAGCCCGCAGGACAGGGGAGTCACCGGGGAGCTGTTTTTT,CASSPQDRGVTGELFF
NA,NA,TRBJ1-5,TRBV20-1,TGCAGTGTCCGGGGGGATGCGAATAGCAATCAGCCCCAGCATTTT,CSVRGDANSNQPQHF
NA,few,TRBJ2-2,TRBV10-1,TGCGCCAGCAGTGAGGGCAACAGGGACACCGGGGAGCTGTTTTTT,CASSEGNRDTGELFF
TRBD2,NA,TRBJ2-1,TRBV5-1,TGCGCCAGCAGCAGACTAGCGGGAGGACCAGTATCCTACAATGAGCAGTTCTTC,CASSRLAGGPVSYNEQFF
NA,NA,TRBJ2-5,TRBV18,TGTGCCAGCTCAACAGGGACGGAGACCCAGTACTTC,CASSTGTETQYF
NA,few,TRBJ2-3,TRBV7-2,TGTGCCAGCAGCTTAGACCGGGAAAGGGGCACAGATACGCAGTATTTT,CASSLDRERGTDTQYF
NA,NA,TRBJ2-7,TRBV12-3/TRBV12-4,TGTGCCAGCAGGCCGACGGGACATAGGTTCTACGAGCAGTACTTC,CASRPTGHRFYEQYF
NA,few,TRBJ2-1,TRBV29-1,TGCAGCGTTGGTGGGGCCCGCTCCTACAATGAGCAGTTCTTC,CSVGGARSYNEQFF
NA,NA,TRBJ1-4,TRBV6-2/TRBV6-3,TGTGCCAGCAGTTGGGGCAAGGAAAAACTGTTTTTT,CASSWGKEKLFF
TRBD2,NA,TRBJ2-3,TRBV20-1,TGCAGTGCTAGAGATACCCTCAGAGCGGCGGGAGCGGACACAGATACGCAGTATTTT,CSARDTLRAAGADTDTQYF
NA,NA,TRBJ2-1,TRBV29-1,TGCAGCGTTGGAAGACCTCAGTTCTTC,CSVGRPQFF
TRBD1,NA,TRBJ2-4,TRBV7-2,TGTGCCAGCAGCCCGACAGGGCTTGGGACCAAAAACATTCAGTACTTC,CASSPTGLGTKNIQYF
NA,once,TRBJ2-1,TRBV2,TGTGCCAGCAGTGAAGGGTTCCCCTACAATGAGCAGTTCTTC,CASSEGFPYNEQFF